The 15 T cell receptor beta chains below come from one sample, sequenced in a study of blood T cell repertoires in COVID-19. This table comes from immunoSEQ multiplex PCR, and its TCRdb copy is limited to in-frame clones, with some not included. This sample carries some 70,000 clones, more than 90% of them seen once, and the ten largest clones take around 14%. The sequenced sample was peripheral blood. These receptors originate from a human donor with active COVID-19. The donor label of this sample is uncertain.

This chain uses TRBV3-1 (or the pseudogene TRBV3-2) with TRBJ1-4; 8 nucleotides line up with TRBD1. V shed 2 bases, J shed 6 bases, and the junction held 5 bases outside the gene matches. The CDR3 is 15 residues long. Germline V gene sequence: CDR1 LGHDT, CDR2 YNNKEL (reference sequence). Here the CDR3 reads CASSQQGASHEKLFF. The DNA for the CDR3 is TGTGCCAGCAGCCAACAGGGGGCGAGCCATGAAAAACTGTTTTTT.

The genes are TRBV5-1 and TRBJ1-2; 7 nucleotides agree with TRBD1. Germline assignment: CDR1 SGHRS and CDR2 YFSETQ. The CDR3 is 14 amino acids. The J segment lost 4 bases and the V segment lost 4 bases, leaving 7 bases of the junction unmatched. The CDR3 is CASSPSGTVYGYTF. In DNA, the CDR3 is TGCGCCAGCAGCCCCTCCGGGACAGTCTATGGCTACACCTTC.

The chain employs TRBV10-3 and TRBJ2-7, with 9 bases identical to TRBD1. This CDR3 has 14 amino acids. V lost 4 bases to trimming and J lost 7 bases; unmatched junction nucleotides: 8. Germline CDR1 ENHRY, CDR2 SYGVKD. The CDR3 DNA reads as TGTGCCATCAGTGCCGGGACAGGGCGGTGGGAGCAGTACTTC. It translates to CAISAGTGRWEQYF.

J is TRBJ1-6 and V is TRBV2, with TRBD1 as a possible D gene (5 bases). Per the germline V gene, CDR1 is SNHLY and CDR2 is FYNNEI. The CDR3 is 16 amino acids. V was cut by 3 bases and J by 9 bases, with 18 bases left in between. In nucleotides, the CDR3 is TGTGCCAGCAGTGAGTGGGGCGTGGGGCAGCGTTCACCCCTCCACTTT. Residues: CASSEWGVGQRSPLHF.

The CDR3 sequence: CASSLRSGDPYEQYF. DNA of the CDR3: TGTGCCAGCAGTTTGCGGTCAGGGGATCCCTACGAGCAGTACTTC. The rearrangement uses TRBV6-6 and TRBJ2-7, with D maybe TRBD1 (6 bases). V shed 4 bases and J shed 2 bases, with 15 bases lying between them. The germline V gene has CDR1 MNHNY and CDR2 SVGAGI (reference sequence). The CDR3 spans 15 residues.

The chain employs TRBV7-2 and TRBJ1-3; D call uncertain. The V gene lost 5 bases and the J gene lost 1 base, with 9 bases spanning the gap. Germline-derived CDR1 and CDR2 are SGHTA and FQGNSA. The length of the CDR3 is 14 residues. As DNA, the CDR3 is TGTGCCAGCAGCCCGTCGGTATCTGGAAACACCATATATTTT. Amino acid sequence: CASSPSVSGNTIYF.

This sequence joins TRBV5-5 and TRBJ2-5; D might be TRBD2 (6 bases). The CDR3 covers 15 residues. V shed 0 bases and J shed 4 bases, with 13 bases lying between them. CDR1 SGHKS and CDR2 YYEKEE come from the germline V gene (reference sequence). This chain's CDR3 is CASSLGPGVRETQYF. The CDR3 nucleotides are TGTGCCAGCAGCTTGGGGCCGGGGGTGAGAGAGACCCAGTACTTC.

The chain employs TRBV7-9 and TRBJ2-3; the match to TRBD2 covers 12 bases. V shed 5 bases, J shed 6 bases, and the junction held 6 bases outside the gene matches. CDR3 size: 15 residues. CDR1 is SEHNR and CDR2 is FQNEAQ in the germline V gene (reference sequence). The DNA of the CDR3 is TGTGCCAGCAGCCGAGGACTAGCGGGAAGCGATACGCAGTATTTT. Translating gives CASSRGLAGSDTQYF.

This clone has just one count. The chain is built from TRBV2 and TRBJ2-7; D gene unclear. CDR1 SNHLY and CDR2 FYNNEI come from the germline V gene. The V and J ends lost 3 bases and 3 bases respectively, with 6 bases between them. The CDR3 loop spans 12 amino acids. The CDR3 DNA reads TGTGCCAGCAGTGATGTGTACTACGAGCAGTACTTC. Its protein is CASSDVYYEQYF.

The rearrangement uses TRBV30 and TRBJ1-3; 7 nucleotides agree with TRBD1. CDR3 size: 17 residues. Losses at the gene ends were 7 bases for V and 0 bases for J; bases not matched to a gene: 15. Germline V gene sequence: CDR1 GTSNPN, CDR2 SVGIG (reference sequence). The DNA for the CDR3 is TGTGCCTTAACCGACCTCAGCCGGGACAGCTCTGGAAACACCATATATTTT. This sequence encodes CALTDLSRDSSGNTIYF.

CDR3: CASSPGGNQPQHF. In DNA, the CDR3 is TGTGCCAGCAGCCCAGGGGGCAATCAGCCCCAGCATTTT. The genes are TRBV28 and TRBJ1-5, with a weak D call TRBD1 (6 bases). Trimming took off 6 bases at V and 2 bases at J, with 8 bases between the two ends. The length of the CDR3 is 13 residues. Germline V gene data show CDR1 as MDHEN and CDR2 as SYDVKM.

The chain links TRBV4-2 to TRBJ2-7; 7 nucleotides agree with TRBD2. The CDR3 runs 14 residues. V shed 1 base, J shed 0 bases, and the junction held 0 bases outside the gene matches. The V gene's germline CDR1 is LGHNA and CDR2 YNFKEQ. Here the CDR3 DNA reads TGTGCCAGCAGCCAAGGGACTAGCTCCTACGAGCAGTACTTC. Translation gives CASSQGTSSYEQYF.

The chain couples TRBV3-1 (or the pseudogene TRBV3-2) to TRBJ2-7; 7 bases agree with TRBD1. This CDR3 region has 15 residues. J gave up 5 bases and V 1 base, and 8 bases lay outside the gene matches. Germline CDR1 and CDR2: LGHDT and YNNKEL (reference sequence). As DNA, the CDR3 is TGTGCCAGCAGCCAAGGTACAGGGGCCTGGGACGAGCAGTACTTC. Residues: CASSQGTGAWDEQYF.

This chain links TRBV2 with TRBJ2-1; unclear D gene. Germline lookup yields CDR1 SNHLY and CDR2 FYNNEI. Trimming removed 6 bases from V and 10 bases from J, with 10 bases in between. The CDR3 runs to 11 residues. CDR3 sequence reads: CASSLVDEQFF. The CDR3 nucleotides are TGTGCCAGCAGCCTAGTAGACGAGCAGTTCTTC.

The V gene is TRBV28, the J gene TRBJ1-5, with a possible D match to TRBD1 (5 bases). The CDR3 runs 14 residues. From germline, CDR1 is MDHEN and CDR2 SYDVKM. V gave up 5 bases and J gave up 7 bases, with 15 bases separating them. The CDR3 reads CASSDPRGSQPQHF. The CDR3 DNA is TGTGCCAGCAGTGACCCCCGGGGGAGCCAGCCCCAGCATTTT.